The 32 T cell receptor beta chains below were found in one sample sequenced in a study of T cells in Graves' hyperthyroidism and ophthalmopathy. Amplified TCR beta CDR3 regions derived from RNA transcripts. The HTBI set primed first-round TCR CDR3 RT-PCR. From the multiplex PCR reads, TCRdb called clonotypes with MiXCR, one entry per CDR3 protein. The sample has some 350,000 distinct CDR3 sequences, approximately 14% seen once. What was sequenced was blood. The receptor set was obtained from a woman between 18 and 29 years old with Graves' hyperthyroidism that later progressed to Graves' ophthalmopathy.

This clonotype was seen many times. CDR3 protein: CASSKRDRMNTEAFF. The CDR3 DNA reads as TGTGCCAGCAGCAAACGGGACAGAATGAACACTGAAGCTTTCTTT. The chain couples TRBV11-1 to TRBJ1-1, with TRBD1 matching 7 bases. V lost 5 bases, J lost 0 bases, and 6 bases stayed unmatched. The CDR3 is made up of 15 amino acids. CDR1 and CDR2 (germline): SGHAT, FQDESV (reference sequence).

The chain links TRBV28 to TRBJ2-2; a possible D gene is TRBD2 (5 bases). Germline loops: CDR1 MDHEN, CDR2 SYDVKM. CDR3 length equals 15 residues. V shed 3 bases and J shed 0 bases, with 8 bases lying between them. The CDR3 DNA sequence: TGTGCCAGCAGTTTTGCGAGGGCGAACACCGGGGAGCTGTTTTTT. Residues: CASSFARANTGELFF.

This clonotype was observed at least ten times. The rearrangement joins TRBV4-1 to TRBJ2-5; TRBD2 might be the D (5 bases). Trimming shortened V by 4 bases and J by 2 bases, and 17 bases separated the two germline ends. The V gene's germline CDR1 is MGHRA and CDR2 YSYEKL. The CDR3 runs 16 residues. CDR3: CASSLSSSANQETQYF. CDR3 nucleotide sequence: TGCGCCAGCAGCCTCTCGAGTAGCGCAAATCAAGAGACCCAGTACTTC.

The chain is built from TRBV12-3 or TRBV12-4 and TRBJ2-1; 9 bases are a match to TRBD2. V was pared by 3 bases and J by 0 bases, with 12 bases of the junction left unmatched. The CDR3 has 19 residues. The CDR3 region has the DNA TGTGCCAGCAGTTTCGAAGGCTCAGCGGGAGGTCCCTCCTACAATGAGCAGTTCTTC. This encodes CASSFEGSAGGPSYNEQFF.

Ten or more counts support this clonotype. V gene TRBV7-9 combines with J gene TRBJ2-7; TRBD2 matches 14 bases. In germline, CDR1 is SEHNR, CDR2 FQNEAQ (reference sequence). The CDR3 has 16 amino acids. The V and J ends lost 4 bases and 4 bases, in that order; junction bases with no gene match: 6. Here the CDR3 DNA reads TGTGCCAGCAGCTCGTGGACTAGCGGGAGGAATTACGAGCAGTACTTC. Amino acids: CASSSWTSGRNYEQYF.

Many counts were recorded for this clonotype. The V call is TRBV6-2 or TRBV6-3, the J call TRBJ2-7, with D hard to call. The CDR3 runs 11 residues. CDR1 and CDR2 from the germline V gene are MNHEY and SVGEGT. With 10 bases removed from V and 5 bases from J, the gap between germline ends came to 12 bases. The DNA of the CDR3 is TGTGCCACCCCAGAAATCGACGAGCAGTACTTC. Translation: CATPEIDEQYF.

This clonotype has only a few counts. Here the CDR3 reads CASSTHRDSYEQYF. CDR3 coding DNA: TGTGCCAGCAGCACCCACAGGGACTCCTACGAGCAGTACTTC. The rearrangement uses TRBV9 and TRBJ2-7, with D possibly matching TRBD1 (6 bases). CDR3 size: 14 residues. V lost 4 bases and J lost 0, with 11 bases in between. Germline lookup yields CDR1 SGDLS and CDR2 YYNGEE.

CDR3 DNA: TGTGCCAGCAGCAACGTTGCAACTAATGAAAAACTGTTTTTT. Its protein is CASSNVATNEKLFF. The chain links TRBV13 to TRBJ1-4; D is unclear. This CDR3 has 14 amino acids. Germline CDR1 reads PRHDT; CDR2 reads FYEKMQ (reference sequence). Trimming left V 5 bases short and J 0 bases short, with 7 bases between.

The chain recombines TRBV28 with TRBJ2-3; D is undetermined. CDR1 is MDHEN and CDR2 is SYDVKM in the germline V gene. CDR3 size: 12 residues. The germline V and J ends were trimmed by 7 bases and 2 bases, with 7 bases remaining between them. The CDR3 DNA sequence: TGTGCCAGCAACCTCCCCACAGATACGCAGTATTTT. It is translated as CASNLPTDTQYF. Full variable domain (outside the CDR3, taken from reference TRBV28 and TRBJ2-3): DVKVTQSSRYLVKRTGEKVFLECVQDMDHENMFWYRQDPGLGLRLIYFSYDVKMKEKGDIPEGYSVSREKKERFSLILESASTNQTSMYLCASNLPTDTQYFGPGTRLTVL.

This clonotype has a count of ten or more. This chain links TRBV20-1 with TRBJ2-7, with 16 bases that match TRBD2. The CDR3 totals 17 residues. J was trimmed by 8 bases and V by 6 bases; bases with no gene match: 16. Germline V gene sequence: CDR1 DFQATT, CDR2 SNEGSKA (reference sequence). This CDR3 is CSAPMTPGTSGRAQQYF. CDR3 in DNA: TGCAGTGCCCCTATGACCCCCGGGACTAGCGGGAGGGCCCAGCAGTACTTC.

The chain carries TRBV7-9 and TRBJ2-1; 8 bases align to TRBD2. From germline, CDR1 is SEHNR and CDR2 FQNEAQ (reference sequence). The CDR3 runs to 19 residues. Germline trimming cut 2 bases from V and 0 bases from J; bases unmatched to any gene: 12. The CDR3 sequence is CASSLRGRLAKSSYNEQFF. CDR3 nucleotide sequence: TGTGCCAGCAGCTTACGGGGACGACTAGCGAAAAGCTCCTACAATGAGCAGTTCTTC.

This clonotype has a handful of counts. V and J are TRBV12-3 or TRBV12-4 and TRBJ2-4, with TRBD1 identical over 7 bases. The V gene end was trimmed by 5 bases and the J gene end by 6 bases; junction bases not matched to a gene: 7. This CDR3 is 14 amino acids long. The CDR3 spells CASSHRDRINIQYF. The DNA for the CDR3 is TGTGCCAGCAGTCACCGGGACAGAATAAACATTCAGTACTTC.

This clonotype was recorded many times. The CDR3 region has the DNA TGTGCCAGCATGCTTTGGGGACGGAACACTGAAGCTTTCTTT. Its protein is CASMLWGRNTEAFF. V usage is TRBV28 and J usage is TRBJ1-1; D perhaps matches TRBD1 (5 bases). The germline CDR1 and CDR2 sequences are MDHEN and SYDVKM. The length of the CDR3 is 14 residues. Trimming took off 7 bases at V and 1 base at J, with 13 bases between the two ends. Filled out from reference TRBV28 and TRBJ1-1, the complete variable domain reads DVKVTQSSRYLVKRTGEKVFLECVQDMDHENMFWYRQDPGLGLRLIYFSYDVKMKEKGDIPEGYSVSREKKERFSLILESASTNQTSMYLCASMLWGRNTEAFFGQGTRLTVV.

In regard to this clonotype: One base away lies a much larger clone, so this may be a sequencing read error. V and J are TRBV18 and TRBJ2-1; TRBD1 matches at 8 bases. TRBJ2-7 explains the end of the DNA better; the J call may be wrong. The length of the CDR3 is 17 residues. Germline V CDR1 and CDR2: KGHSH, LQKENI. CDR3 residues: CASSPWTGPEIYNEQYF. CDR3 coding DNA: TGTGCCAGCTCACCATGGACAGGGCCGGAGATCTACAATGAGCAGTACTTC.

This clonotype has ten or more counts. This chain uses TRBV28 with TRBJ2-3; D gene ambiguous. Deletions cut 2 bases from V and 2 bases from J, with 14 bases between. CDR3 length: 16 amino acids. The germline CDR1 and CDR2 sequences are MDHEN and SYDVKM. CDR3: CASSLILGQVTDTQYF. DNA of the CDR3: TGTGCCAGCAGTTTAATCCTCGGCCAAGTCACAGATACGCAGTATTTT. The whole variable domain, filled in from reference TRBV28 and TRBJ2-3, reads DVKVTQSSRYLVKRTGEKVFLECVQDMDHENMFWYRQDPGLGLRLIYFSYDVKMKEKGDIPEGYSVSREKKERFSLILESASTNQTSMYLCASSLILGQVTDTQYFGPGTRLTVL.

This clonotype was seen a few times. This chain uses TRBV27 with TRBJ2-2, with 11 bases lining up with TRBD2. V shed 2 bases, J shed 5 bases, and the junction held 1 base outside the gene matches. This CDR3 contains 15 residues. Germline V gene sequence: CDR1 MNHEY, CDR2 SMNVEV (reference sequence). The CDR3 DNA reads as TGTGCCAGCAGTTTAAGACTAGCGGGAACCGGGGAGCTGTTTTTT. Translating gives CASSLRLAGTGELFF.

This clonotype was picked up many times. The chain links TRBV3-1 to TRBJ1-1; unclear D gene. The ends were cut back, 1 base at V and 7 bases at J, with 13 bases in the middle. Per the germline V gene, CDR1 is LGHDT and CDR2 is YNNKEL (reference sequence). The CDR3 is made up of 14 amino acids. The CDR3 nucleotides read TGTGCCAGCAGCCAAGGGCGAGTTTGGGGTGAAGCTTTCTTT. Its translation: CASSQGRVWGEAFF. The whole variable domain, remainder taken from reference TRBV3-1 and TRBJ1-1, is DTAVSQTPKYLVTQMGNDKSIKCEQNLGHDTMYWYKQDSKKFLKIMFSYNNKELIINETVPNRFSPKSPDKAHLNLHINSLELGDSAVYFCASSQGRVWGEAFFGQGTRLTVV.

Many counts were recorded for this clonotype. The rearrangement joins TRBV28 to TRBJ2-5; 11 bases are shared with TRBD2. Germline V gene lookup returns CDR1 MDHEN and CDR2 SYDVKM. The V segment lost 4 bases and the J segment 0 bases; nucleotides outside the gene matches: 13. The CDR3 totals 19 residues. CDR3 coding DNA: TGTGCCAGCAGTTCCCATATAAAGACTAGCGGGGTGTACCAAGAGACCCAGTACTTC. This gives the protein CASSSHIKTSGVYQETQYF. The whole variable domain, remainder taken from reference TRBV28 and TRBJ2-5, is DVKVTQSSRYLVKRTGEKVFLECVQDMDHENMFWYRQDPGLGLRLIYFSYDVKMKEKGDIPEGYSVSREKKERFSLILESASTNQTSMYLCASSSHIKTSGVYQETQYFGPGTRLLVL.

As regards this clonotype: This clone may be a read error of a much larger clone one base away. The chain carries TRBV28 and TRBJ1-4; D not certain. The CDR3 has 11 amino acids. In germline, CDR1 is MDHEN, CDR2 SYDVKM. The CDR3 DNA follows: TGTACCAGCAGGCTCGATAATAAACTGTTTTTT. Translation gives CTSRLDNKLFF.

Ten or more counts support this clonotype. This chain uses TRBV7-8 with TRBJ2-1; unclear D gene. CDR3 length: 13 amino acids. Trimming left V 2 bases short and J 6 bases short, with 8 bases between. The germline V gene has CDR1 SGHVS and CDR2 FQNEAQ. The CDR3 DNA reads TGTGCCAGCAGCTTATCAAGAACCAATGAGCAGTTCTTC. Protein product: CASSLSRTNEQFF.

This clonotype was recorded at least ten times. This chain joins TRBV5-1 and TRBJ2-3, with a tentative D call TRBD1 (6 bases). This CDR3 has 14 residues. V was shortened by 4 bases and J by 0 bases, with 9 bases between the two germline ends. CDR1 is SGHRS and CDR2 is YFSETQ in the germline V gene. The CDR3 coding sequence is TGCGCCAGCAGCGTAGGGACAAGCACAGATACGCAGTATTTT. Its protein product is CASSVGTSTDTQYF. Filled out from reference TRBV5-1 and TRBJ2-3, the complete variable domain reads KAGVTQTPRYLIKTRGQQVTLSCSPISGHRSVSWYQQTPGQGLQFLFEYFSETQRNKGNFPGRFSGRQFSNSRSEMNVSTLELGDSALYLCASSVGTSTDTQYFGPGTRLTVL.

Only one count was recorded for this clonotype. This may arise from a read error, as a much more abundant clone is one base away. V is TRBV18 and J is TRBJ2-1; no clear D. From germline, CDR1 is KGHSH and CDR2 LQKENI. The CDR3 is 11 amino acids. The V and J ends lost 3 bases and 11 bases respectively, with 8 bases between them. The DNA for the CDR3 is TGTGCCAGCTCACCGGGAAACCAGCAGTTCTTC. Its translation: CASSPGNQQFF.

There are many counts of this clonotype. This rearrangement joins TRBV12-3 or TRBV12-4 to TRBJ2-1, with TRBD1 matching 9 bases. The J segment lost 5 bases and the V segment lost 8 bases, leaving 7 bases of the junction unmatched. This CDR3 spans 14 amino acids. CDR3 DNA: TGTGCCAGCGGCCGGACAGGGGCCAACAATGAGCAGTTCTTC. Translating it yields CASGRTGANNEQFF.

This clonotype occurred a few times. A clone one base away is much larger, so this may be a read error. The chain couples TRBV28 to TRBJ2-7, with 7 nucleotides matching TRBD2. From germline, CDR1 is MDHEN and CDR2 SYDVKM. The V gene end was trimmed by 2 bases and the J gene end by 7 bases; junction bases not matched to a gene: 20. The CDR3 is 18 residues long. CDR3 DNA sequence: TGTGCCAGCAGTTTACGGGCTAGCGGAATTCCCCCACGGGGGGAGCAGTACTTC. This gives the protein CASSLRASGIPPRGEQYF.

The V and J genes are TRBV5-1 and TRBJ2-7, with TRBD2 as a possible D gene (5 bases). Germline V gene data show CDR1 as SGHRS and CDR2 as YFSETQ. V shed 4 bases and J shed 5 bases, with 10 bases lying between them. This CDR3 has 12 amino acids. CDR3 sequence: CASSRQEDEQYF. The CDR3 DNA follows: TGCGCCAGCAGCCGGCAGGAGGACGAGCAGTACTTC.

Turning to this clonotype: Since a much larger clone is just one base distant, this may be a read error. The chain uses TRBV2 and TRBJ2-7; D is unresolved. Germline V gives CDR1 SNHLY, CDR2 FYNNEI. The CDR3 extends over 12 amino acids. V was pared by 7 bases and J by 6 bases, with 13 bases between. The chain's CDR3 is CASTRMVSEQYF. CDR3 sequence (DNA): TGTGCCAGCACTCGAATGGTTTCCGAGCAGTACTTC.

This clonotype was picked up many times. The junction departs from the called germline gene at one end, perhaps through a read error. This chain links TRBV7-8 with TRBJ2-7, with TRBD2 matching over 8 bases. Germline values: CDR1 SGHVS, CDR2 FQNEAQ. This CDR3 is 14 amino acids long. The CDR3 spells CASSLAGRSYEQYF. Here the CDR3 DNA reads TGTGCCAGCAGTTTAGCGGGGCGCTCCTACGAGCAGTACTTC.

This clonotype was recorded at least ten times. J is TRBJ1-3 and V is TRBV7-2; maybe TRBD1 (5 bases). The V end lost 3 bases, the J end lost 4 bases, and 7 bases lay between the germline ends. This CDR3 is built from 13 residues. Germline CDR1 reads SGHTA; CDR2 reads FQGNSA. The CDR3, as DNA: TGTGCCAGCAGCTTTGACAGAGGAAACACCATATATTTT. It codes for CASSFDRGNTIYF. The full variable domain, rest sourced from reference TRBV7-2 and TRBJ1-3, is GAGVSQSPSNKVTEKGKDVELRCDPISGHTALYWYRQSLGQGLEFLIYFQGNSAPDKSGLPSDRFSAERTGGSVSTLTIQRTQQEDSAVYLCASSFDRGNTIYFGEGSWLTVV.

The chain combines TRBV4-1 with TRBJ2-7, with 10 bases fitting TRBD2. Trimming took 4 bases from V and 7 from J; bases not matched to a gene: 19. The CDR3 is 18 residues long. Germline lookup yields CDR1 MGHRA and CDR2 YSYEKL. CDR3 DNA sequence: TGCGCCAGCAGCCCAACCAAAGGGACTAGCGAGAGAATGAGGGAGCAGTACTTC. This codes for CASSPTKGTSERMREQYF.

This clonotype has a count of ten or more. This chain links TRBV3-1 with TRBJ2-7; 11 bases agree with TRBD2. The V gene's germline CDR1 is LGHDT and CDR2 YNNKEL (reference sequence). There are 16 residues in the CDR3. V lost 1 base and J lost 0; bases outside the gene matches: 2. The CDR3 sequence is CASSQGLAGHSYEQYF. The CDR3 nucleotides are TGTGCCAGCAGCCAAGGACTAGCGGGACACTCCTACGAGCAGTACTTC.

This clonotype was seen at least ten times. The chain joins TRBV27 to TRBJ2-1; 9 bases match TRBD1. CDR3 length: 15 residues. CDR1 is MNHEY and CDR2 is SMNVEV in the germline V gene (reference sequence). V lost 6 bases and J lost 4; bases outside the gene matches: 7. The CDR3 DNA is TGTGCCAGCAGGGGGGACAGGGAGATATACAATGAGCAGTTCTTC. Residues: CASRGDREIYNEQFF.

There are many counts of this clonotype. This chain links TRBV20-1 with TRBJ2-1; no clear D gene. Trimming took 0 bases from V and 0 from J, leaving 9 bases between them. The CDR3 is 15 residues long. Germline assignment: CDR1 DFQATT and CDR2 SNEGSKA (reference sequence). CDR3 sequence (DNA): TGCAGTGCTAGAGATTACGACGTCTCCTACAATGAGCAGTTCTTC. Translation: CSARDYDVSYNEQFF.